The clone carrying this TCR beta chain showed up many times. Its target is not known. This record comes from a study of T-cell memory formation after mild COVID-19. CDR3 length: 15 residues. V shed 3 bases, J shed 4 bases, and the junction held 6 bases outside the gene matches. Germline CDR1 and CDR2: SGHRS and YFSETQ. TCRdb analysed the 5' RACE reads with MiXCR anew, one entry per CDR3 protein. Here the sample spans hundreds of thousands of distinct CDR3 sequences, less than 25% being singletons. Study outcomes and limitations: Clones shrinking from day 15 to 85 showed even CD4/CD8 mixes; later expanders tilted CD4+.

The sequencing sample was made of PBMCs or a T cell subset sorted from them (not recorded which). The receptor was derived from an adult woman who had mild COVID-19 (a few samples of this study predate the infection). Cell type and time point are not known. This rearrangement joins TRBV5-1 to TRBJ2-3, with TRBD2 matching over 9 bases. DNA of the CDR3: TGCGCCAGCAGCTCAGGACTAGCGACCGCAGATACGCAGTATTTT. It is translated as CASSSGLATADTQYF.